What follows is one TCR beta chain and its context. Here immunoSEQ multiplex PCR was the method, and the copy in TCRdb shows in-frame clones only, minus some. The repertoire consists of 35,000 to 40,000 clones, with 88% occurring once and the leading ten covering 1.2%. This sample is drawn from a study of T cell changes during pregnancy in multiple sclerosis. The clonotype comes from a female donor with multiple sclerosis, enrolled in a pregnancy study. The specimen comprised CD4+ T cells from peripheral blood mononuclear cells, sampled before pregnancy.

The CDR3 nucleotides are TGTGCCAGCAGTCTAATTAGCGGGAGGCCCACCTACGAGCAGTACTTC. This encodes CASSLISGRPTYEQYF. The V call is TRBV13, the J call TRBJ2-7; TRBD2 agrees at 10 bases. Per germline, CDR1 PRHDT and CDR2 FYEKMQ (reference sequence). Unmatched junction bases numbered 10, after V lost 6 bases and J lost 2 bases. The CDR3 spans 16 residues.